Listed below are T cell receptor beta chains from one sample, sequenced in a study of OX40 agonist ivuxolimab in advanced cancers. Sequencing used immunoSEQ multiplex PCR; TCRdb keeps in-frame clones, though not all of them. The sample consists of just over 60,000 clones, roughly 90% of them appearing once. Sequenced here: CD4+ or CD8+ T cells sorted from blood, sampled in a trial of the OX40 agonist ivuxolimab. All receptors come from an adult with an advanced solid tumor such as melanoma, head and neck, liver or kidney cancer. Both conserved end residues are part of each CDR3. D genes are given only for firm matches. Only some rows state a clone size, as once, few, many or a class for expanded clones.

V	D	J	size	DNA	CDR3
TRBV28	-	TRBJ2-5	-	TGTGCCAGCAGCCCTTCTGGCTTCCAAGAGACCCAGTACTTC	CASSPSGFQETQYF
TRBV30	TRBD2	TRBJ2-3	-	TGTGCCGGGACTAGCGGGGGGGCAGATACGCAGTATTTT	CAGTSGGADTQYF
TRBV5-4	-	TRBJ2-2	-	TGTGCCAGCAGCTTGGTAGGAGGGGAGCTGTTTTTT	CASSLVGGELFF
TRBV7-9	-	TRBJ1-5	-	TGTGCCAGCAGCCCACCGGGGGCTGGGAATCAGCCCCAGCATTTT	CASSPPGAGNQPQHF
TRBV5-1	-	TRBJ2-7	-	TGCGCCAGCAGTCGGGGGACGGCGGGCTACGAGCAGTACTTC	CASSRGTAGYEQYF
TRBV5-1	-	TRBJ2-7	-	TGCGCCAGCAGCTTCGTATCCGATAGCGGATACGAGCAGTACTTC	CASSFVSDSGYEQYF
TRBV7-8	-	TRBJ1-2	-	TGTGCCAGCAGCTTAATTCGGGAGGTGACGGGAGGCTACACCTTC	CASSLIREVTGGYTF
TRBV6-1	-	TRBJ2-5	-	TGTGCCAGCACGGCCCGGGGGGAGACCCAGTACTTC	CASTARGETQYF
TRBV27	-	TRBJ1-6	once	TGTGCCAGCCGAGACAGGCGGGAGGATAATTCACCCCTCCACTTT	CASRDRREDNSPLHF
TRBV10-3	TRBD2	TRBJ2-1	-	TGTGCCATCAGGCCTAGCGGGCCTTCCTACAATGAGCAGTTCTTC	CAIRPSGPSYNEQFF
TRBV19	-	TRBJ1-6	once	TGTGCCAGTAGTACCACATGGAACTTGGATAATTCACCCCTCCACTTT	CASSTTWNLDNSPLHF
TRBV19	-	TRBJ1-2	once	TGTGCCAGTAGTACCAGCGGGACGTATGGCTACACCTTC	CASSTSGTYGYTF
TRBV5-4	TRBD1	TRBJ2-5	-	TGTGCCAGCAGCCCCACTAGGGGGCGTGCCGCGCAAGAGACCCAGTACTTC	CASSPTRGRAAQETQYF
TRBV7-9	-	TRBJ2-7	-	TGTGCCAGCAGCTTAGATAGCGGAAAGTCCTACGAGCAGTACTTC	CASSLDSGKSYEQYF
TRBV7-8	-	TRBJ2-1	-	TGTGCCAGCAGCTTCCGGGGTGAGCAGTTCTTC	CASSFRGEQFF
TRBV19	-	TRBJ2-1	-	TGTGCCAGTAGTACAAGGGATGAGCAGTTCTTC	CASSTRDEQFF
TRBV27	TRBD1	TRBJ1-2	-	TGTGCCAGCAGTCCGGGACAGGGTAACTATGGCTACACCTTC	CASSPGQGNYGYTF
TRBV11-2	-	TRBJ2-6	-	TGTGCCAGCAGCTTAGAGGGCGGGTCTGGGGCCAACGTCCTGACTTTC	CASSLEGGSGANVLTF
TRBV30	-	TRBJ2-3	-	TGTGCCTGGGGGAGCACAGATACGCAGTATTTT	CAWGSTDTQYF
TRBV10-1	-	TRBJ1-5	-	TGCGCCAGCCTCCTCTGTCGCGGGCAGCCCCAGCATTTT	CASLLCRGQPQHF
TRBV7-3	-	TRBJ1-3	-	TGTGCCAGCAGCTTAGTTTTCGGGAAATTAACGGGAAACACCATATATTTT	CASSLVFGKLTGNTIYF
TRBV21-1	-	TRBJ2-7	-	TGTGCCAGCAGGTACTACAGGGGGCTAAGCTACGAGCAGTACTTC	CASRYYRGLSYEQYF
TRBV5-1	-	TRBJ1-1	-	TGCGCCAGCAGCTTGGGGACGGCGAACACTGAAGCTTTCTTT	CASSLGTANTEAFF
TRBV18	TRBD1	TRBJ1-3	-	TGTGCCAGCTCACCCGTAGTACAGGGGGCGACTGGAAACACCATATATTTT	CASSPVVQGATGNTIYF
TRBV19	-	TRBJ2-7	-	TGTGCCAGTAGTATCGCGGGGGCCGACTACGAGCAGTACTTC	CASSIAGADYEQYF
TRBV5-1	TRBD1	TRBJ2-5	-	TGCGCCAGCAGCCAGGGACAGGAGACCCAGTACTTC	CASSQGQETQYF
TRBV30	-	TRBJ2-5	-	TGTGCCTGGAGTGTACCTGGCAGGGTGGAGACCCAGTACTTC	CAWSVPGRVETQYF
TRBV7-9	-	TRBJ1-6	-	TGTGCCAGCAGCTTAAAGGAGAACAATTCACCCCTCCACTTT	CASSLKENNSPLHF
TRBV2	-	TRBJ1-3	-	TGTGCCAGCAGCTTCGACAGGCCCGCTGGAAACACCATATATTTT	CASSFDRPAGNTIYF
TRBV9	-	TRBJ1-1	-	TGTGCCAGCAGCGTTGGGGGCCCTAACACTGAAGCTTTCTTT	CASSVGGPNTEAFF
TRBV6-6	TRBD2	TRBJ2-7	-	TGTGCCAGCAGTTCATGGACTAGCGGGGGCTACGAGCAGTACTTC	CASSSWTSGGYEQYF
TRBV9	-	TRBJ2-3	-	TGTGCCAGCAGCTTCGGGGGCAGCCCCACAGATACGCAGTATTTT	CASSFGGSPTDTQYF
TRBV25-1	TRBD2	TRBJ2-2	-	TGTGCCAGCAGGAACCACGGGGGGTCCGGGGAGCTGTTTTTT	CASRNHGGSGELFF
TRBV6-1	TRBD1	TRBJ1-6	-	TGTGCCAGCATCGGGGGACAGCCAAATTCACCCCTCCACTTT	CASIGGQPNSPLHF
TRBV25-1	TRBD1	TRBJ1-2	-	TGTGCCAGCAGCCGAGGGACAGCTAACTATGGCTACACCTTC	CASSRGTANYGYTF
TRBV7-8	TRBD1	TRBJ2-5	-	TGTGCCAGCAGCCCAGGGGACAGAGAGACCCAGTACTTC	CASSPGDRETQYF
TRBV7-3	-	TRBJ2-3	-	TGTGCCAGCAGCTTAGGTCCCACGGGGGATACGCAGTATTTT	CASSLGPTGDTQYF
TRBV27	TRBD2	TRBJ2-4	-	TGTGCCAGCAGTTCTCCCCCGACTAGCGGGAGGGGGCTGAAAAACATTCAGTACTTC	CASSSPPTSGRGLKNIQYF
TRBV7-9	-	TRBJ2-5	-	TGTGCCAGCAGCTCCCGGGTGATAGAGACCCAGTACTTC	CASSSRVIETQYF
TRBV14	-	TRBJ1-2	few	TGTGCCAGCAGCCGGGACCATTCCTCGTCTGGCTACACCTTC	CASSRDHSSSGYTF
TRBV6-1	-	TRBJ1-1	-	TGTGCCAGCAGTGAACGAGGGAGGGAAGCTTTCTTT	CASSERGREAFF
TRBV7-8	-	TRBJ1-6	-	TGTGCCAGCAGCATCACAGGGATTCATAATTCACCCCTCCACTTT	CASSITGIHNSPLHF